The clone carrying this T cell receptor beta chain appeared a few times. Its cognate antigen is unknown. These data belong to a study of response to subunit inactivated influenza vaccine. Unmatched junction bases numbered 5, after V lost 5 bases and J lost 4 bases. The CDR3 is 14 residues long. Germline V gives CDR1 DFQATT, CDR2 SNEGSKA (reference sequence). TCRdb re-called the RT-PCR reads through MiXCR, storing one row per CDR3 protein. The data show more than 700,000 distinct CDR3 sequences, approximately 21% seen once. The study's findings and limits: T cells newly recruited by each seasonal influenza vaccination are few, the authors suggested.

The receptor's source is a man between 50 and 59 years old who received an inactivated influenza vaccine. This specimen consisted of PBMCs from blood, obtained around 5 days after vaccination. This chain connects TRBV20-1 to TRBJ2-5, with TRBD1 matching over 12 bases. The CDR3 here is CSALRDRGLETQYF. CDR3 DNA sequence: TGCAGTGCTTTGCGGGACAGGGGGCTAGAGACCCAGTACTTC.